Following are 32 T cell receptor beta chains from one sample sequenced in a study of CXCR3-negative and CXCR3-positive naive CD8 T cells. 5' RACE with UMI labels generated the TRB cDNA libraries. TCRdb re-called the 5' RACE reads and catalogs CDR3 proteins one per entry, DNA excluded. Recorded for this sample: 150,000 or so distinct CDR3 sequences. The source material was naive CXCR3- CD8+ T cells from blood. The subset denotes: CD45RO-CCR7+CD27+CD95- naive CD8+ T cells lacking CXCR3 (TNR3-). These receptors originate from a human donor in good health. Some clones in this sample may be carry-over from other donors' samples.

The chain carries TRBV6-4 and TRBJ2-1. This CDR3 is 14 amino acids long. The germline CDR1 and CDR2 sequences are MRHNA and SNTAGT. CDR3 protein: CASSDSNRGNEQFF.

The chain is built from TRBV2 and TRBJ1-5; as DNA is missing, the TRBD1 call by TCRdb cannot be tested. The CDR3 length is 13 residues. In germline, CDR1 is SNHLY, CDR2 FYNNEI. The CDR3 is CASSDSGYQPQHF.

The chain has TRBV5-8 and TRBJ2-2. This CDR3 has 14 amino acids. Germline V lookup: CDR1 SGHTS, CDR2 YDEGEE. The CDR3 is CASSYLTNTGELFF.

V is TRBV20-1 and J is TRBJ2-7. Germline V gene data show CDR1 as DFQATT and CDR2 as SNEGSKA (reference sequence). CDR3 length: 14 amino acids. CDR3 sequence: CSATPTFGSYEQYF.

V usage is TRBV7-8 and J usage is TRBJ2-3; TCRdb lists TRBD2, though no DNA is available to test this call. The CDR3 contains 21 residues. Germline V lookup: CDR1 SGHVS, CDR2 FQNEAQ. CDR3: CASSPYPGLAGLHHGTDTQYF.

The chain couples TRBV12-3 or TRBV12-4 to TRBJ1-1. CDR3 length: 12 residues. CDR3 in amino acids: CASSLVQSEAFF.

This chain connects TRBV5-1 to TRBJ2-5. This CDR3 comprises 12 residues. Germline V gene data show CDR1 as SGHRS and CDR2 as YFSETQ. This CDR3 reads CASRPNMETQYF.

The V and J genes are TRBV7-6 and TRBJ2-7; TCRdb outputs TRBD1, but without DNA this stays unchecked. The CDR3 has 14 residues. Germline V CDR1 and CDR2: SGHVS, FNYEAQ. CDR3 amino acids: CASSERDTYYEQYF.

The chain links TRBV7-9 to TRBJ2-3; TCRdb designates TRBD2, a call that cannot be tested without DNA. The germline V gene encodes CDR1 SEHNR and CDR2 FQNEAQ (reference sequence). CDR3 length: 18 residues. The CDR3: CASSLARVVSGYTDTQYF.

This chain uses TRBV27 with TRBJ2-7; the D gene TCRdb calls, TRBD2, cannot be checked with no DNA. The CDR3 is 16 residues long. The germline V gene encodes CDR1 MNHEY and CDR2 SMNVEV (reference sequence). The CDR3 is CASSFGSAPPSYEQYF.

This sequence joins TRBV7-9 and TRBJ2-3. This CDR3 is 14 amino acids long. From germline, CDR1 is SEHNR and CDR2 FQNEAQ (reference sequence). The CDR3 region is CASTQSQGTDTQYF.

V usage is TRBV29-1 and J usage is TRBJ2-7; as DNA is missing, the TRBD1 call by TCRdb cannot be tested. CDR3 length: 13 residues. Germline CDR1 reads SQVTM; CDR2 reads ANQGSEA. CDR3 region: CSGDPGTGNEQYF.

This chain links TRBV12-3 or TRBV12-4 with TRBJ2-7; TCRdb picks TRBD2, but there is no DNA to check that call. CDR3 length: 15 amino acids. CDR3 protein: CASSSGLAGGYEQYF.

The chain links TRBV5-6 to TRBJ2-1; there is no DNA to check the TCRdb D call of TRBD2. This CDR3 is built from 14 residues. In germline, CDR1 is SGHDT, CDR2 YYEEEE. CDR3 sequence: CASSFLAGEDEQFF.

This chain links TRBV7-3 with TRBJ2-3; the TCRdb D gene call, TRBD2, has no DNA to confirm it. CDR1 and CDR2 from the germline V gene are SGHTA and FQGTGA. There are 18 residues in the CDR3. This CDR3 reads CASSLRGLAGEWTDTQYF.

The J gene is TRBJ2-3, the V gene TRBV6-4; TCRdb names TRBD2, which stays unverified in the absence of DNA. CDR1 and CDR2 from the germline V gene are MRHNA and SNTAGT. This CDR3 contains 16 residues. The CDR3 spells CASSDLAGGDTDTQYF.

The chain links TRBV20-1 to TRBJ1-1; TCRdb reports TRBD1, a call that lacks DNA to check it against. The length of the CDR3 is 15 residues. Looked up from germline, CDR1 is DFQATT and CDR2 is SNEGSKA (reference sequence). The CDR3 reads CSARDLTAGDTEAFF.

The chain joins TRBV29-1 to TRBJ1-2. This CDR3 is built from 11 residues. From germline, CDR1 is SQVTM and CDR2 ANQGSEA. The CDR3 loop is CSVDSDYGYTF.

V gene TRBV20-1 combines with J gene TRBJ2-1; checking the TCRdb D call of TRBD1 is not possible without DNA. Germline V lookup: CDR1 DFQATT, CDR2 SNEGSKA (reference sequence). This CDR3 has 11 amino acids. Here the CDR3 reads CSAGTDNEQFF.

The chain employs TRBV7-8 and TRBJ2-1. Germline-derived CDR1 and CDR2 are SGHVS and FQNEAQ. This CDR3 has 14 residues. The CDR3 loop is CASSLGRRDNEQFF.

This chain uses TRBV11-2 with TRBJ2-7; TCRdb outputs TRBD1, but without DNA this stays unchecked. The CDR3 loop spans 13 amino acids. Germline V CDR1 and CDR2: SGHAT, FQNNGV. CDR3 sequence: CASSLVDSYEQYF.

The gene calls are TRBV7-9 and TRBJ2-7; TCRdb designates TRBD2, a call that cannot be tested without DNA. The CDR3 runs to 13 residues. CDR1 and CDR2 from the germline V gene are SEHNR and FQNEAQ (reference sequence). The CDR3 here is CASSLDGGDEQYF.

V usage is TRBV11-1 and J usage is TRBJ2-3; TCRdb indicates TRBD2, and absent DNA this call remains unverified. Germline assignment: CDR1 SGHAT and CDR2 FQDESV (reference sequence). This CDR3 is built from 16 residues. The CDR3 loop is CASSSGLAGATDTQYF.

The chain joins TRBV5-1 to TRBJ1-4. CDR3 length: 11 amino acids. Germline V gene lookup returns CDR1 SGHRS and CDR2 YFSETQ. The CDR3 spells CASSLGGKLFF. Variable domain in full (rest from reference TRBV5-1 and TRBJ1-4): KAGVTQTPRYLIKTRGQQVTLSCSPISGHRSVSWYQQTPGQGLQFLFEYFSETQRNKGNFPGRFSGRQFSNSRSEMNVSTLELGDSALYLCASSLGGKLFFGSGTQLSVL.

This rearrangement joins TRBV12-3 or TRBV12-4 to TRBJ2-5; there is no DNA to check the TCRdb D call of TRBD1. The CDR3 is made up of 14 amino acids. CDR3 region: CASSSGPKVGTQYF.

The CDR3 reads CASSYSSGTYNEQFF. This chain joins TRBV6-5 and TRBJ2-1. This CDR3 spans 15 amino acids. Germline CDR1 is MNHEY and CDR2 is SVGAGI.

The V gene is TRBV27, the J gene TRBJ2-1; TCRdb selects TRBD2, and the lack of DNA leaves this call unchecked. The CDR3 consists of 18 residues. The germline gives CDR1 MNHEY, CDR2 SMNVEV (reference sequence). The CDR3 sequence is CASSLTAPEGLVYNEQFF.

This sequence joins TRBV9 and TRBJ1-2; TCRdb picks TRBD1, but there is no DNA to check that call. Germline CDR1 reads SGDLS; CDR2 reads YYNGEE. The CDR3 sequence is 14 residues long. The CDR3 sequence is CASSNGQGDYGYTF.

The CDR3 loop is CASSQEDNSYEQYF. V gene TRBV4-1 combines with J gene TRBJ2-7; TCRdb names TRBD1, which stays unverified in the absence of DNA. CDR3 length equals 14 residues. Germline V CDR1 and CDR2: MGHRA, YSYEKL.

This sequence joins TRBV15 and TRBJ2-1; TCRdb's D call of TRBD1 is untestable without DNA. Germline V gene sequence: CDR1 LNHNV, CDR2 YYDKDF (reference sequence). The length of the CDR3 is 16 residues. CDR3 protein: CATRDGGSGAGNEQFF. Supplemented by reference TRBV15 and TRBJ2-1, the full variable domain reads DAMVIQNPRYQVTQFGKPVTLSCSQTLNHNVMYWYQQKSSQAPKLLFHYYDKDFNNEADTPDNFQSRRPNTSFCFLDIRSPGLGDTAMYLCATRDGGSGAGNEQFFGPGTRLTVL.

The CDR3 reads CATSSRQGIGELFF. This chain uses TRBV15 with TRBJ2-2; the D call of TRBD1 rests on TCRdb alone, since no DNA is present to check it. The germline V gene has CDR1 LNHNV and CDR2 YYDKDF (reference sequence). The CDR3 has 14 amino acids.

V is TRBV4-2 and J is TRBJ2-2; TCRdb returns TRBD1, unconfirmable since there is no DNA. The CDR3 is made up of 15 amino acids. The germline V gene encodes CDR1 LGHNA and CDR2 YNFKEQ. The CDR3 reads CASSLGGGLSGELFF.